The entry that follows covers one T cell receptor (beta chain) sequence. Its antigen specificity is not known. No base quality information exists; no much larger clone differs at one position. The data belong to a study of blood T cell repertoires in COVID-19 (TCRdb year 2020). With respect to the entire study: Samples from collaborators originated in the United States, Italy and Spain and spanned both the acute and convalescent phases of COVID-19. The material from the prospective study consisted of cDNA or gDNA derived from T cells, B-cell-depleted T cells, or PBMCs. Subjects who had been exposed to COVID-19, were actively infected with it, or had recovered from it provided the deeply sampled blood TCRbeta repertoires that made up the dataset. A freely available public database, intended as a resource for researchers studying the immune response to SARS-CoV-2, is where the repertoires were released. Samples came from the ongoing ImmuneRACE study (first 160 participants) plus 1,254 subjects from 6 global collaborators. A de-identified subject ID, COVID-19 status, age in years and sex were almost always included in the sample metadata. Where HLA class I and class II types were available, the types were taken from metadata supplied by the sample provider, not from assay-based typing.

The collaborating institutions used their own protocols to collect whole blood in K2EDTA tubes. For TCRbeta analysis, collaborators shipped samples as frozen whole blood, isolated PBMCs, or DNA extracted from either of those sample types. V has 5 bases trimmed and J has 0 bases trimmed; junction bases matching no gene number 10. CDR1 and CDR2 are read off the germline V gene as SGHAT and FQNNGV. The CDR3 contains 16 residues, cysteine and phenylalanine counted. Of all the DNA, just the CDR3 is kept, 48 bases in frame from base 1. TCRbeta CDR3 regions were amplified from genomic DNA using the immunoSEQ Assay, a bias-controlled multiplex PCR. The authors processed their data as follows. The number of nucleated cells in each sample was estimated from the amplification of reference gene primers within the assay. Sequence reads were collapsed and filtered to measure the absolute abundance of every unique TCRbeta CDR3 rearrangement. For each sample, productive Simpson clonality was calculated as the square root of Simpson's diversity index across productive rearrangements. What TCRdb holds here is the immuneACCESS table cut down to in-frame rearrangements. Part of the clones is not present; checked against another copy, under half of the missing clones reflect an unresolved V gene, and the others are unexplained. V and J calls and clone size follow that table, whereas D and trimming were derived from the DNA. Present in this sample are 90,000 or so clones, around nine tenths of which were seen just once. Jointly, the top ten make up around 1.3% of the sample.

Broader findings and caveats from the paper: The amount of clinical and demographic metadata varied by source and participant and was provided uncurated.

Specimen: peripheral blood. This receptor was obtained from a man at least 80 years old with active or convalescent COVID-19. Recombination joined TRBV11-2 with TRBJ2-7, and 7 bases in between align with TRBD1. The base sequence is TGTGCCAGCAGCCGAGCGGCCGGGACAGCCTCCTACGAGCAGTACTTC. This sequence encodes CASSRAAGTASYEQYF.